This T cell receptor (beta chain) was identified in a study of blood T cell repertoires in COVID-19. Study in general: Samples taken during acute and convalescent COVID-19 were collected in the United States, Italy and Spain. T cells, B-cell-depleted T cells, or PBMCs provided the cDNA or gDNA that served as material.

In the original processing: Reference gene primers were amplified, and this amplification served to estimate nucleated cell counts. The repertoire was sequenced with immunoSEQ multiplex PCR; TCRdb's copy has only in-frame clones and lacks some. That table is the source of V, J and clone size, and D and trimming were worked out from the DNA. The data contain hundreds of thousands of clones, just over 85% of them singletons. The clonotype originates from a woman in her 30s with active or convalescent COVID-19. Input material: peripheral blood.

CDR3 loop: CASSEEPRSPLHF. The CDR3 bases are TGTGCCAGCAGTGAAGAGCCCCGTTCACCCCTCCACTTT. This sequence joins TRBV6-1 and TRBJ1-6; D gene unclear. The CDR3 runs to 13 residues. Germline CDR1 and CDR2: MNHNS and SASEGT. The germline V and J ends were trimmed by 1 base and 9 bases, with 7 bases remaining between them.